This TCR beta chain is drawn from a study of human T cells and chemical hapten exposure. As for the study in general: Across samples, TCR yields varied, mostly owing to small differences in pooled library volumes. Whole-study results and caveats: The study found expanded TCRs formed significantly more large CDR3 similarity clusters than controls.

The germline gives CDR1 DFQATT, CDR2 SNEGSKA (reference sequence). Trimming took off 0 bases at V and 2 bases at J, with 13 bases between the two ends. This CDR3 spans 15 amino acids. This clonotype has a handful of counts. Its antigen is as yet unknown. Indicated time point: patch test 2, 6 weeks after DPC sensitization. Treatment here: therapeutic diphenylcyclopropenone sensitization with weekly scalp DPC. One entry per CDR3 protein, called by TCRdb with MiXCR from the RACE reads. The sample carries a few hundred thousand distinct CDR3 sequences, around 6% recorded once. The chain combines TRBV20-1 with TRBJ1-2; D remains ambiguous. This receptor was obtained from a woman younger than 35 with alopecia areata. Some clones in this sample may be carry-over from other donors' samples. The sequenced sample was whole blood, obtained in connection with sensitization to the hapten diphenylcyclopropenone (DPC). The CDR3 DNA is TGCAGTGCTAGAGATATCTGGGGAGAAAACTATGGCTACACCTTC. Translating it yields CSARDIWGENYGYTF.